Below, one T cell receptor (beta chain) is given with its context. Sequencing used immunoSEQ multiplex PCR; TCRdb keeps in-frame clones, though not all of them. This table holds about 43,000 clones, 60% to 70% found once. This sample was taken from a study of radiotherapy plus CTLA-4 blockade in lung cancer. Overall study context: Disease control was present in 25% to 35% of patients, and objective responses in 15% to 20%.

Looked up from germline, CDR1 is SGHAT and CDR2 is FQNNGV. The V segment lost 5 bases and the J segment 6 bases; nucleotides outside the gene matches: 10. This CDR3 has 15 amino acids. Ipilimumab CTLA-4 blockade and focal radiation were given to patients with chemo-refractory metastatic non-small-cell lung cancer. Sequenced here: peripheral blood, sampled from a patient treated with radiotherapy plus ipilimumab. The V call is TRBV11-2, the J call TRBJ2-7; 10 nucleotides match TRBD2. The source is a human donor with non-small cell lung cancer who had a partial response to radiotherapy plus ipilimumab. The CDR3 sequence is CASSKDGLAGVEQYF. Here the CDR3 DNA reads TGTGCCAGCAGCAAGGACGGCCTAGCGGGAGTCGAGCAGTACTTC.